Included here is one TCR beta chain sequence, with context. Its antigen is unidentified. The data belong to a study of cytomegalovirus exposure and HLA in healthy donors. At the level of the study: Of the donors genotyped, several hundred in all, over 80% fell in the Caucasian-associated ancestry cluster. Study-level points and caveats: Analysis was carried out at a later point, and it linked a missense DCLRE1C variant to TCR beta V- and J-gene trimming. Among the CMV-associated chains, three were confirmed in vitro as specific for CMV antigens. Per a later analysis, approximately 16,000 TCR beta sequences showed association with HLA alleles at 0.05 false discovery rate.

The J segment lost 2 bases and the V segment lost 3 bases, leaving 2 bases of the junction unmatched. Germline V lookup: CDR1 LGHNA, CDR2 YSLEER. The CDR3 loop spans 15 amino acids. PCR was performed using 60 Vbeta and 13 Jbeta primers. TCRdb keeps only in-frame clones here, not all; method: immunoSEQ multiplex PCR. The repertoire consists of about 89,000 clones, with around 64% occurring once and the leading ten covering 2.1%. The TCR was taken from a man aged 30 to 45 in good health and CMV-seronegative. Specimen: PBMCs. The chain has TRBV4-3 and TRBJ1-1; 11 bases fit TRBD1. The CDR3 is CASSQGTGGNTEAFF. The CDR3 region has the DNA TGCGCCAGCAGCCAGGGGACAGGGGGTAACACTGAAGCTTTCTTT.